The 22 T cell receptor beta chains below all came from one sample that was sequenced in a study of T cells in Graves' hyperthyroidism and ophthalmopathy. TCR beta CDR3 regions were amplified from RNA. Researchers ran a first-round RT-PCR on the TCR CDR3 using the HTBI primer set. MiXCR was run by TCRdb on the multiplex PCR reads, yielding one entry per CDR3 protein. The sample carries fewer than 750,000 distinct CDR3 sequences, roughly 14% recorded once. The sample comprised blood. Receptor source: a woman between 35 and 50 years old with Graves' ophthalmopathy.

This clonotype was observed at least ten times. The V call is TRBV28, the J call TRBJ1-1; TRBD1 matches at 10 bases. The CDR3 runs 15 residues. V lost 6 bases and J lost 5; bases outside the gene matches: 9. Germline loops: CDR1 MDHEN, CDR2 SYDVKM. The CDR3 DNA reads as TGTGCCAGCAGCCTAAGACAGGGGGCGAGAACTGAAGCTTTCTTT. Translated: CASSLRQGARTEAFF. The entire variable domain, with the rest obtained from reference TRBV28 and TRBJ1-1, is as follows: DVKVTQSSRYLVKRTGEKVFLECVQDMDHENMFWYRQDPGLGLRLIYFSYDVKMKEKGDIPEGYSVSREKKERFSLILESASTNQTSMYLCASSLRQGARTEAFFGQGTRLTVV.

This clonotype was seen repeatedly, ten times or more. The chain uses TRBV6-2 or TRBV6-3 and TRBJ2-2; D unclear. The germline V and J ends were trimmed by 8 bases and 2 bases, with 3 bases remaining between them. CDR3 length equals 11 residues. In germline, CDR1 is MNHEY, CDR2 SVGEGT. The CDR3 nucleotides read TGTGCCAGCGGAAACACCGGGGAGCTGTTTTTT. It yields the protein CASGNTGELFF.

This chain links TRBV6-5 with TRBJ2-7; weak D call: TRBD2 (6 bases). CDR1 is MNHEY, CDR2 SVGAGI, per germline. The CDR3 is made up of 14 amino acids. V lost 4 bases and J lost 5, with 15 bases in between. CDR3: CASSLLGLTNEQYF. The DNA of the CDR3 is TGTGCCAGCAGTTTGTTGGGACTCACGAACGAGCAGTACTTC.

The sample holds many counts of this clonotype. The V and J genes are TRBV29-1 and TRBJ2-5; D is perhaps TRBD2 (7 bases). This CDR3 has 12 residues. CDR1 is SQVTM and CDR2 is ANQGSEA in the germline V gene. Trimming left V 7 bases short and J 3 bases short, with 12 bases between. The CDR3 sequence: CSGGGHKETQYF. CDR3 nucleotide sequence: TGCAGCGGCGGGGGACACAAAGAGACCCAGTACTTC.

DNA for the CDR3: TGTGCCAGCAGCTTACACGGGACCAACGAGCAGTACTTC. Translation gives CASSLHGTNEQYF. The rearrangement links TRBV11-1 to TRBJ2-7; either TRBD1 or TRBD2 may supply D (5 bases each). Trimming removed 2 bases from V and 5 bases from J, with 10 bases in between. This CDR3 has 13 residues. The germline V gene has CDR1 SGHAT and CDR2 FQDESV (reference sequence).

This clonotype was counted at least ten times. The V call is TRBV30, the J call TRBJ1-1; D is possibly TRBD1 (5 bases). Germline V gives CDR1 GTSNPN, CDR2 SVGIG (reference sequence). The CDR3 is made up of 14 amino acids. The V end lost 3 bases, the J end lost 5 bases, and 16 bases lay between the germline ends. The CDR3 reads CAWRKGSWGTEAFF. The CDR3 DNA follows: TGTGCCTGGAGGAAGGGATCCTGGGGGACTGAAGCTTTCTTT.

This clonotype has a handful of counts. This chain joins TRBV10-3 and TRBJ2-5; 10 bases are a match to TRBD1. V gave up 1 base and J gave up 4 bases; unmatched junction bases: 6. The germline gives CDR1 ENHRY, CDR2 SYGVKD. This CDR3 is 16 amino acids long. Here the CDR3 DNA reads TGTGCCATCAGTGAGTTTGGGACAGGGGCAGGAGAGACCCAGTACTTC. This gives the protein CAISEFGTGAGETQYF.

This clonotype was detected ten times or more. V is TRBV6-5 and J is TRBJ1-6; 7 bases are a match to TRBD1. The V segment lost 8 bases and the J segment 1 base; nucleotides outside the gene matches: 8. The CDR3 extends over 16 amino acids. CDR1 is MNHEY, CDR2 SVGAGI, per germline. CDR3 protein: CASVRPGGSYNSPLHF. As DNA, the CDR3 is TGTGCCAGCGTTCGGCCAGGGGGGTCCTATAATTCACCCCTCCACTTT.

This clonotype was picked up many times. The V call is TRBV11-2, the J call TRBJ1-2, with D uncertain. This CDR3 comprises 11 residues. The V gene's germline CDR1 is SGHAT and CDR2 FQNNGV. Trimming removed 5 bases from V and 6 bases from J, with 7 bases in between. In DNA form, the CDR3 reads TGTGCCAGCAGCCACAACCATGGCTACACCTTC. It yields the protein CASSHNHGYTF.

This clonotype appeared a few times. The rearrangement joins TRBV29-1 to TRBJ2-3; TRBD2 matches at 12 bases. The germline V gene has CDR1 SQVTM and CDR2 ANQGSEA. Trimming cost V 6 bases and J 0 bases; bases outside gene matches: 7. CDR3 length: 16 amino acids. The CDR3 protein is CSVSGTSGSSTDTQYF. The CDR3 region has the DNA TGCAGCGTCTCCGGGACTAGCGGGTCAAGCACAGATACGCAGTATTTT.

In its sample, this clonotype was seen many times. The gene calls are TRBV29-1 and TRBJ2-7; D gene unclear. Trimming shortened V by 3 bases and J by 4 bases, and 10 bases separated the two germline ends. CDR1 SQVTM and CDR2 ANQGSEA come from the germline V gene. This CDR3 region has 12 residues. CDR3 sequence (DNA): TGCAGCGTTGAGGCAGATACTTACGAGCAGTACTTC. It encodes CSVEADTYEQYF.

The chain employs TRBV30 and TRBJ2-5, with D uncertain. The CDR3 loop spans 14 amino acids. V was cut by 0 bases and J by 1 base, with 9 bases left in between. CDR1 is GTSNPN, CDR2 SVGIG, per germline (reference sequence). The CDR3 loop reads CAWSVDPVQETQYF. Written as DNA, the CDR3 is TGTGCCTGGAGTGTAGACCCGGTCCAAGAGACCCAGTACTTC.

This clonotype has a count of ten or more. The CDR3 protein is CASSFLFPGTSLGEQYF. The DNA of the CDR3 is TGTGCCAGCAGTTTTCTGTTCCCAGGGACGAGCCTAGGCGAGCAGTACTTC. The chain has TRBV27 and TRBJ2-7; D may match TRBD1 or TRBD2 (5 bases each). CDR1 MNHEY and CDR2 SMNVEV come from the germline V gene (reference sequence). The CDR3 has 17 residues. V was shortened by 3 bases and J by 6 bases, with 24 bases between the two germline ends.

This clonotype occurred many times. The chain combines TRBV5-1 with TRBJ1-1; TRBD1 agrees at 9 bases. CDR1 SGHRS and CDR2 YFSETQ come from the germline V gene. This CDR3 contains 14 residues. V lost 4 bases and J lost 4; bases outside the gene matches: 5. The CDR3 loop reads CASSRRTGATEAFF. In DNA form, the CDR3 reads TGCGCCAGCAGCCGGCGGACAGGGGCCACTGAAGCTTTCTTT. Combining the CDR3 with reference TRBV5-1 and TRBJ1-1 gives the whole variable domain KAGVTQTPRYLIKTRGQQVTLSCSPISGHRSVSWYQQTPGQGLQFLFEYFSETQRNKGNFPGRFSGRQFSNSRSEMNVSTLELGDSALYLCASSRRTGATEAFFGQGTRLTVV.

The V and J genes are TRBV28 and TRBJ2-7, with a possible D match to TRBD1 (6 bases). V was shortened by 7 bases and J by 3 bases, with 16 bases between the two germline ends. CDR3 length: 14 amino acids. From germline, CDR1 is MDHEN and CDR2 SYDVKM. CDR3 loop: CASKTGTTLYEQYF. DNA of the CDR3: TGTGCCAGCAAAACAGGGACAACACTCTACGAGCAGTACTTC.

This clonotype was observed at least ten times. The DNA of the CDR3 is TGCGCCAGCAGCCAAGGGGATGGGAGGATGAACACTGAAGCTTTCTTT. This translates into CASSQGDGRMNTEAFF. The chain carries TRBV4-1 and TRBJ1-1; D gene uncertain. This CDR3 is built from 16 residues. Germline CDR1 is MGHRA and CDR2 is YSYEKL. V lost 1 base and J lost 0, with 12 bases in between.

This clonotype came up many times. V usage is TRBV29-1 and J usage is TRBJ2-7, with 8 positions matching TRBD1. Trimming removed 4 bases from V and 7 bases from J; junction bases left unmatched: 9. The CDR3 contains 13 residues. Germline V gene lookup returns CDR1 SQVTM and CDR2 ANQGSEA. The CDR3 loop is CSVGTGLSGEQYF. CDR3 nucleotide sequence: TGCAGCGTTGGGACAGGGTTATCGGGAGAGCAGTACTTC.

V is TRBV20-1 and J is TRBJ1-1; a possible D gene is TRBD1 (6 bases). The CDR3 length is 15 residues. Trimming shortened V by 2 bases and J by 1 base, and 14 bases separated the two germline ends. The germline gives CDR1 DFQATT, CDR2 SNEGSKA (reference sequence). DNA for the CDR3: TGCAGTGCTAGAAGGCCAGGGGTAGGGAACACTGAAGCTTTCTTT. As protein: CSARRPGVGNTEAFF.

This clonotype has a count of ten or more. For the CDR3, the DNA is TGTGCCAGCAGCCAAGAGGGGGAGAATAACTATGGCTACACCTTC. Amino acid sequence: CASSQEGENNYGYTF. The J gene is TRBJ1-2, the V gene TRBV3-1, with D perhaps matching TRBD1 (5 bases). Germline CDR1 and CDR2: LGHDT and YNNKEL (reference sequence). Trimming took 0 bases from V and 1 from J, leaving 9 bases between them. The CDR3 loop spans 15 amino acids.

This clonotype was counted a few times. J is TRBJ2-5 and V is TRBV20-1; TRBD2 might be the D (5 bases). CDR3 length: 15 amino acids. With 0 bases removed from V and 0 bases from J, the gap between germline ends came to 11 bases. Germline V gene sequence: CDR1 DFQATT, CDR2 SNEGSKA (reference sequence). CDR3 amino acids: CSARDTWEYQETQYF. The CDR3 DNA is TGCAGTGCTAGAGATACGTGGGAGTACCAAGAGACCCAGTACTTC.

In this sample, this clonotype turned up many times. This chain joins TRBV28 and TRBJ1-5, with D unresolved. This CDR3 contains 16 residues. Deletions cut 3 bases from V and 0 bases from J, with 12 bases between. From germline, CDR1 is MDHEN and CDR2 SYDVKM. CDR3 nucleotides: TGTGCCAGCAGTTTTGGTGGAGGTATTAGCAATCAGCCCCAGCATTTT. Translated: CASSFGGGISNQPQHF.

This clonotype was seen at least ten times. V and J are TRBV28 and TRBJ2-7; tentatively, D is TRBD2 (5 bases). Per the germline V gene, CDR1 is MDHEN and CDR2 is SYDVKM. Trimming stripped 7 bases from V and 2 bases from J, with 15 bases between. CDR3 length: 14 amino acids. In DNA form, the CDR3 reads TGTGCCAGCAATCGGAGGCCCGAGGCCTACGAGCAGTACTTC. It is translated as CASNRRPEAYEQYF. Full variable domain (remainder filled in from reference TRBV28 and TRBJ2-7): DVKVTQSSRYLVKRTGEKVFLECVQDMDHENMFWYRQDPGLGLRLIYFSYDVKMKEKGDIPEGYSVSREKKERFSLILESASTNQTSMYLCASNRRPEAYEQYFGPGTRLTVT.